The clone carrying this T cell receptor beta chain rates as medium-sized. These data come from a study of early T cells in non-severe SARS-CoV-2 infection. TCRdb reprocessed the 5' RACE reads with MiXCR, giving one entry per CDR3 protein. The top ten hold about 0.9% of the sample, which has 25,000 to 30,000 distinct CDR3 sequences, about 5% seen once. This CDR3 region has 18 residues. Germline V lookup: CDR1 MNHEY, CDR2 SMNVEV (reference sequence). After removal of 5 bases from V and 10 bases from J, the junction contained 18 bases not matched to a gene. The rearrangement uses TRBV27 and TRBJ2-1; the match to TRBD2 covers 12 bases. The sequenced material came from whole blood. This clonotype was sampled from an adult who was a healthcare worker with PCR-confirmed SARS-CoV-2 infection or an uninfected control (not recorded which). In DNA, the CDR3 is TGTGCCAGCAGTGGACGGTTCCCGTCTGGGACTAGCGGGTTGGAGCAGTTCTTC. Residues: CASSGRFPSGTSGLEQFF.